This TCR beta chain is drawn from a study of blood T cell repertoires in COVID-19. Germline loops: CDR1 MNHEY, CDR2 SVGAGI. V shed 4 bases and J shed 1 base, with 16 bases lying between them. This CDR3 has 16 amino acids. In the authors' workflow: Scientists estimated how many nucleated cells there were by amplifying reference gene primers. The repertoire was sequenced with immunoSEQ multiplex PCR; TCRdb's copy has only in-frame clones and lacks some. That table furnishes V, J and clone size, whereas the DNA furnished D and trimming. Of tens of thousands of clones detected, around 80% appear once; the ten largest clones hold 2.5% to 3%.

Sequencing was done on a sample of peripheral blood. This chain links TRBV6-5 with TRBJ2-5, with D perhaps TRBD2 (6 bases). The TCR sequence derives from an elderly man with active or convalescent COVID-19. The CDR3 here is CASSSSASETQETQYF. The CDR3 nucleotides read TGTGCCAGCAGTTCCTCCGCTAGCGAGACCCAAGAGACCCAGTACTTC.